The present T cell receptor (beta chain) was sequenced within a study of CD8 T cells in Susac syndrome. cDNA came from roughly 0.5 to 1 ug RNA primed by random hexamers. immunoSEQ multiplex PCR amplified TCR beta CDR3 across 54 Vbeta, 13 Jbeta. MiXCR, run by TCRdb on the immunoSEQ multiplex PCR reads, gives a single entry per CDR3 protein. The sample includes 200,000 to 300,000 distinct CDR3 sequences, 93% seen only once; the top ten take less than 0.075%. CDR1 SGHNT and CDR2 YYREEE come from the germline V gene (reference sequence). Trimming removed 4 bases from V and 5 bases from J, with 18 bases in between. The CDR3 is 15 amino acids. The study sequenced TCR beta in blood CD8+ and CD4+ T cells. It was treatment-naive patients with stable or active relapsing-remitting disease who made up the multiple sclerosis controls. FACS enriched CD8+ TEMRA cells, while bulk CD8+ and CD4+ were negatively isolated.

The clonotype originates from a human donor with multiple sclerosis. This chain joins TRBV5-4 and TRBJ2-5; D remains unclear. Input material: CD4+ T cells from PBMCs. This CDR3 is CASSPIPEVGETQYF. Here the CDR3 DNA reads TGTGCCAGCAGCCCCATACCAGAGGTTGGGGAGACCCAGTACTTC.